A single sample gave rise to the 22 T cell receptor beta chains below, sequenced in a study of cytomegalovirus exposure and HLA in healthy donors. The primer mix had 60 Vbeta and 13 Jbeta primers. Sequencing used immunoSEQ multiplex PCR; TCRdb keeps in-frame clones, though not all of them. The sample lists 150,000 or so clones; around 75% were seen once. Sequencing was performed on PBMCs. These TCRs come from a woman in her late teens or twenties in good health and CMV-seronegative.

With respect to this clone: An end of the junction does not agree with germline; a read error may underlie this. V is TRBV9 and J is TRBJ2-3; weak D call: TRBD1 (6 bases). CDR1 is SGDLS, CDR2 YYNGEE, per germline. This CDR3 is 19 amino acids long. The CDR3 DNA follows: TGTGCCAGCAGCCCTCCTGTAGGGGCAGGTGGTAGCTGGACAGATACGCCGTATTTT. The encoded protein is CASSPPVGAGGSWTDTPYF.

The CDR3: CASSGTGTILYGYTF. The CDR3, as DNA: TGTGCCAGCAGCGGTACCGGGACAATCCTCTATGGCTACACCTTC. The rearrangement links TRBV9 to TRBJ1-2; tentatively, D is TRBD1 (6 bases). Germline loops: CDR1 SGDLS, CDR2 YYNGEE. There are 15 residues in the CDR3. Trimming took off 3 bases at V and 4 bases at J, with 16 bases between the two ends.

The V call is TRBV6-5, the J call TRBJ2-1; D is perhaps TRBD1 (5 bases). V was cut by 5 bases and J by 2 bases, with 13 bases left in between. The CDR3 sequence is 15 residues long. CDR1 is MNHEY and CDR2 is SVGAGI in the germline V gene. The CDR3 region has the DNA TGTGCCAGCAGTACCCCTAGGGGAACCTACAATGAGCAGTTCTTC. Protein: CASSTPRGTYNEQFF.

The gene calls are TRBV9 and TRBJ1-2, with TRBD1 as a possible D gene (5 bases). The CDR3 contains 16 residues. The V gene's germline CDR1 is SGDLS and CDR2 YYNGEE. V was shortened by 3 bases and J by 3 bases, with 18 bases between the two germline ends. The CDR3 nucleotides read TGTGCCAGCAGCGAGTCTGCGGCAGGGATGGACTATGGCTACACCTTC. Amino acids: CASSESAAGMDYGYTF.

The chain is built from TRBV27 and TRBJ2-1, with 13 bases that match TRBD2. The germline CDR1 and CDR2 sequences are MNHEY and SMNVEV (reference sequence). The CDR3 is made up of 18 amino acids. After removal of 3 bases from V and 4 bases from J, the junction contained 9 bases not matched to a gene. The CDR3 DNA reads as TGTGCCAGCAGTTTCCGGACTAGCGGGAGTGAATCGTACAATGAGCAGTTCTTC. Amino acid sequence: CASSFRTSGSESYNEQFF.

The chain uses TRBV7-2 and TRBJ1-1; a possible D gene is TRBD1 (6 bases). Per germline, CDR1 SGHTA and CDR2 FQGNSA. V lost 1 base and J lost 1, with 7 bases in between. This CDR3 contains 14 residues. The CDR3 bases are TGTGCCAGCAGCTTAGAGACAGGGAACACTGAAGCTTTCTTT. Residues: CASSLETGNTEAFF.

This clone has more than one count but fewer than ten. The J gene is TRBJ2-5, the V gene TRBV27, with 7 bases that match TRBD1. V gave up 10 bases and J gave up 5 bases; unmatched junction bases: 13. The length of the CDR3 is 14 residues. Per germline, CDR1 MNHEY and CDR2 SMNVEV (reference sequence). The CDR3 nucleotides are TGTGCCACCCAGACAGGGAACCGAGGGGAGACCCAGTACTTC. It translates to CATQTGNRGETQYF.

This chain joins TRBV29-1 and TRBJ1-1; the D is unclear. Looked up from germline, CDR1 is SQVTM and CDR2 is ANQGSEA. V lost 2 bases to trimming and J lost 3 bases, with 4 bases between them. The CDR3 has 11 amino acids. This chain's CDR3 is CSVELYTEAFF. CDR3 DNA: TGCAGCGTTGAACTATACACTGAAGCTTTCTTT.

This sequence joins TRBV27 and TRBJ1-2; 7 positions agree with TRBD1. With 0 bases clipped from V and 0 bases from J, the junction kept 4 bases outside the gene matches. CDR3 length: 16 residues. CDR1 and CDR2 from the germline V gene are MNHEY and SMNVEV (reference sequence). CDR3 amino acids: CASSLSPGGPNYGYTF. The CDR3 DNA reads as TGTGCCAGCAGTTTATCTCCAGGGGGGCCTAACTATGGCTACACCTTC.

This clone was observed a single time. This chain uses TRBV5-1 with TRBJ2-3; 10 bases are a match to TRBD2. The CDR3 is 15 residues long. The junction had 5 bases not matched to a gene; V was cut back by 5 bases and J by 2 bases. Germline V gene sequence: CDR1 SGHRS, CDR2 YFSETQ. CDR3 nucleotides: TGCGCCAGCAGACGGACTAGCGGAATCACAGATACGCAGTATTTT. Translation gives CASRRTSGITDTQYF.

The V call is TRBV5-1, the J call TRBJ2-1; 11 nucleotides agree with TRBD2. Trimming at V came to 5 bases and at J to 6 bases, leaving 7 bases not matched to a gene. The CDR3 has 15 residues. From germline, CDR1 is SGHRS and CDR2 YFSETQ. The CDR3 spells CASSSSGRGINEQFF. CDR3 DNA sequence: TGCGCCAGCAGTAGTAGCGGGAGGGGTATCAATGAGCAGTTCTTC.

This clone has more than one count but fewer than ten. The chain links TRBV6-1 to TRBJ1-2; no firm D call. The CDR3 covers 13 residues. Germline-derived CDR1 and CDR2 are MNHNS and SASEGT. V lost 2 bases and J 3 bases, leaving 7 bases between the germline ends. The CDR3 protein is CASSESPDYGYTF. The DNA of the CDR3 is TGTGCCAGCAGTGAAAGTCCGGACTATGGCTACACCTTC.

This chain joins TRBV1 and TRBJ2-5; TRBD2, the table's D call, was not compared with the DNA. TRBV1 is tagged as a pseudogene. This CDR3 comprises 16 residues. CDR3 nucleotides: TGCACCAGCAGCCCTAGCGGGAGGGACGGTCAAGAGACCCAGTACTTC. It yields the protein CTSSPSGRDGQETQYF.

This clone was counted only a few times. The rearrangement uses TRBV6-1 and TRBJ1-3; 8 positions agree with TRBD1. Trimming removed 2 bases from V and 2 bases from J; junction bases left unmatched: 2. This CDR3 comprises 15 residues. Germline V lookup: CDR1 MNHNS, CDR2 SASEGT. The CDR3 loop is CASSEKQGAGNTIYF. CDR3 nucleotides: TGTGCCAGCAGTGAAAAACAGGGGGCTGGAAACACCATATATTTT.

CDR3 in amino acids: CASSLLGAGTGVDEQYV. DNA of the CDR3: TGTGCCAGCAGCTTATTAGGGGCCGGGACAGGGGTCGACGAGCAGTACGTC. The chain combines TRBV7-2 with TRBJ2-7; 10 bases are a match to TRBD1. Looked up from germline, CDR1 is SGHTA and CDR2 is FQGNSA. The junction had 12 bases not matched to a gene; V was cut back by 2 bases and J by 5 bases. This CDR3 comprises 17 residues.

Only one count was recorded for this clone. The chain couples TRBV27 to TRBJ1-6; a possible D gene is TRBD1 (6 bases). Germline CDR1 is MNHEY and CDR2 is SMNVEV (reference sequence). The CDR3 is 14 amino acids. V shed 5 bases and J shed 3 bases, with 8 bases lying between them. The CDR3: CASSRQDYNSPLHF. DNA for the CDR3: TGTGCCAGCAGTCGACAGGACTATAATTCACCCCTCCACTTT.

J is TRBJ2-5 and V is TRBV5-1, with 11 nucleotides matching TRBD1. Losses at the gene ends were 6 bases for V and 4 bases for J; bases not matched to a gene: 2. The CDR3 sequence is 13 residues long. From germline, CDR1 is SGHRS and CDR2 YFSETQ. The CDR3 reads CASTGTGGETQYF. The CDR3 nucleotides read TGCGCCAGCACCGGGACAGGGGGAGAGACCCAGTACTTC.

The rearrangement links TRBV7-9 to TRBJ1-1; 8 bases line up with TRBD1. CDR3 length: 13 amino acids. CDR1 SEHNR and CDR2 FQNEAQ come from the germline V gene (reference sequence). V lost 5 bases, J lost 1 base, and 0 bases stayed unmatched. The DNA for the CDR3 is TGTGCCAGCAGCGACAGGGGGAACACTGAAGCTTTCTTT. Translated, it gives CASSDRGNTEAFF.

The DNA for the CDR3 is TGTGCCAGCAGCTTAGTTCCAGGGGGTGAAGCTTTCTTT. It specifies CASSLVPGGEAFF. The chain is built from TRBV11-3 and TRBJ1-1, with 7 nucleotides matching TRBD1. Germline-derived CDR1 and CDR2 are SGHNT and YENEEA. The CDR3 consists of 13 residues. V trimming: 1 base; J trimming: 7 bases; junction bases outside the gene matches: 3.

The CDR3 nucleotides read TGTGCCAGCAGCCCTCTATCGGGACTGGCGGTTGAGACCGGGGAGCTGTTTTTT. It encodes CASSPLSGLAVETGELFF. The V and J genes are TRBV7-2 and TRBJ2-2, with a weak D call TRBD2 (6 bases). The CDR3 covers 18 residues. The germline V and J ends were trimmed by 5 bases and 5 bases, with 24 bases remaining between them. CDR1 and CDR2 (germline): SGHTA, FQGNSA. The full variable domain, completed using reference TRBV7-2 and TRBJ2-2, is GAGVSQSPSNKVTEKGKDVELRCDPISGHTALYWYRQSLGQGLEFLIYFQGNSAPDKSGLPSDRFSAERTGGSVSTLTIQRTQQEDSAVYLCASSPLSGLAVETGELFFGEGSRLTVL.

The chain links TRBV6-4 to TRBJ2-3; 12 bases agree with TRBD2. V gave up 0 bases and J gave up 4 bases; unmatched junction bases: 5. Germline V gene data show CDR1 as MRHNA and CDR2 as SNTAGT. This CDR3 region has 17 residues. CDR3 loop: CASSDSASGGGADTQYF. CDR3 nucleotides: TGTGCCAGCAGTGACTCGGCTAGCGGGGGGGGAGCAGATACGCAGTATTTT.

This clone was detected a few times. The chain uses TRBV28 and TRBJ2-6; unclear D gene. Per the germline V gene, CDR1 is MDHEN and CDR2 is SYDVKM. Trimming cost V 3 bases and J 4 bases, with 10 bases left between them. This CDR3 comprises 15 residues. CDR3 region: CASSFSGSGANVLTF. In DNA, the CDR3 is TGTGCCAGCAGTTTTTCAGGTTCCGGGGCCAACGTCCTGACTTTC.